Listed below are T cell receptor beta chains from one sample, sequenced in a study of shared clonotypes between healthy human individuals. Assay: immunoSEQ multiplex PCR; the TCRdb copy retains only in-frame clones and omits some. The sample lists roughly 1,100,000 clones; about 75% were seen once. Sequences were obtained from memory CD4+ T cells sorted from blood. Receptors were obtained from a man aged 18 to 30 in good health. Each CDR3 is given with its conserved first and last residue. The D gene is left open where the match is weak. Not every row has a clone size; where given, it reads once, few, many or a size class.

>TRBV5-4|-|TRBD2|TRBJ2-5
CASSPPGAGDGKTQYF
TGTGCCAGCAGCCCCCCCGGAGCGGGAGATGGGAAGACCCAGTACTTC
>TRBV6-6|-|TRBD1|TRBJ2-4
CASSRTGGDKNIQYF
TGTGCCAGCAGTCGGACAGGGGGAGACAAAAACATTCAGTACTTC
>TRBV19|few|-|TRBJ2-5
CASSMNRRPGETQYF
TGTGCCAGTAGTATGAACAGGCGGCCAGGAGAGACCCAGTACTTC
>TRBV9|few|-|TRBJ1-1
CASRTHSRGRPLNTEAFF
TGTGCCAGCAGAACCCACTCGCGAGGTCGCCCCTTGAACACTGAAGCTTTCTTT
>TRBV11-2|once|-|TRBJ1-1
CASSTSRREDTEAFF
TGTGCCAGCAGCACAAGCAGGAGAGAGGACACTGAAGCTTTCTTT
>TRBV7-9|-|TRBD1|TRBJ1-2
CASSLSDRGYGYTF
TGTGCCAGCAGCTTATCGGACAGGGGCTATGGCTACACCTTC
>TRBV5-4|few|-|TRBJ2-5
CASSLAGVQETQYF
TGTGCCAGCAGCTTGGCGGGGGTCCAAGAGACCCAGTACTTC
>TRBV9|-|-|TRBJ2-4
CASSVGGDLNIQYF
TGTGCCAGCAGCGTAGGAGGGGACTTAAACATTCAGTACTTC
>TRBV4-1|few|TRBD1|TRBJ1-4
CASSRGTGWSSNEKLFF
TGCGCCAGCAGCCGAGGGACAGGGTGGTCGTCTAATGAAAAACTGTTTTTT
>TRBV2|-|-|TRBJ1-2
CASRTGVEGYTF
TGTGCCAGCAGGACAGGAGTTGAAGGCTACACCTTC
>TRBV2|-|-|TRBJ2-1
CASSDVGGAINEQFF
TGTGCCAGCAGTGACGTCGGCGGGGCAATCAATGAGCAGTTCTTC
>TRBV6-5|-|-|TRBJ1-2
CASSYHRDNYGYTF
TGTGCCAGCAGTTACCACCGGGACAACTATGGCTACACCTTC
>TRBV11-2|-|-|TRBJ1-2
CASSRGNEGYTF
TGTGCCAGCAGCAGGGGGAACGAAGGCTACACCTTC
>TRBV29-1|-|-|TRBJ1-1
CSVARMNTEAFF
TGCAGCGTTGCGAGAATGAACACTGAAGCTTTCTTT
>TRBV5-1|-|-|TRBJ2-3
CASSLEPAGSQRYF
TGCGCCAGCAGCTTGGAACCTGCCGGGTCCCAGAGGTATTTT
>TRBV7-9|few|-|TRBJ2-5
CASSLRLAQQETQYF
TGTGCCAGCAGCTTAAGGTTAGCCCAGCAAGAGACCCAGTACTTC